This T cell receptor beta chain stems from a study of PD-1 blockade in mismatch repair-deficient tumors. Study-level findings and limits: Tumor-resident clones, often absent from pretreatment blood, expanded after pembrolizumab and then contracted.

CDR3 length: 18 residues. Unmatched junction bases numbered 12, after V lost 2 bases and J lost 3 bases. CDR1 is SGHRS and CDR2 is YFSETQ in the germline V gene. This table comes from immunoSEQ multiplex PCR, and its TCRdb copy is limited to in-frame clones, with some not included. Of approximately 60,000 clones listed, 88% are singletons. With regard to this clone: Its antigen is still unknown.

The source of this sequence is an adult with mismatch repair-deficient cancer. The sample here was peripheral blood, taken 52 weeks after starting pembrolizumab. The V gene is TRBV5-1, the J gene TRBJ1-3, with 9 bases aligning to TRBD1. CDR3 residues: CASSLWTLDRGNGNTIYF. CDR3 in DNA: TGCGCCAGCAGCTTATGGACTTTGGACAGGGGCAATGGAAACACCATATATTTT.